Listed below are T cell receptor beta chains from one sample, sequenced in a study of beta chain features in type 1 diabetes. Here immunoSEQ multiplex PCR was the method, and the copy in TCRdb shows in-frame clones only, minus some. The sample includes some 300,000 clones, 7.5% to 9.5% of them seen just once. The source material was central memory CD4+ T cells from blood. The receptors stem from a woman under 30 in good health. Both conserved end residues are part of each CDR3. Each record gives: V gene, CDR3 length, CDR3 protein.

v_gene: TRBV11-2
len: 13
CDR3aa: CASSLERGTEAFF

v_gene: TRBV5-1
len: 13
CDR3aa: CASSVGTNQPQHF

v_gene: TRBV7-9
len: 12
CDR3aa: CASSPKGPEAFF

v_gene: TRBV13
len: 15
CDR3aa: CASSPRDAGGETQYF

v_gene: TRBV2
len: 24
CDR3aa: CASSGLERPNRDRGRLAGTLEQFF

v_gene: TRBV5-1
len: 13
CDR3aa: CASSQQGPDTQYF

v_gene: TRBV18
len: 15
CDR3aa: CASSPPVGERSEQYF

v_gene: TRBV7-2
len: 14
CDR3aa: CASSLAKGNQPQHF

v_gene: TRBV7-2
len: 12
CDR3aa: CASSLANYEQYF

v_gene: TRBV7-9
len: 15
CDR3aa: CASSLDLGGEYGYTF

v_gene: TRBV2
len: 19
CDR3aa: CASSIIHFRDTSGANVLTF

v_gene: TRBV7-2
len: 18
CDR3aa: CASSSQLVSSGSHYEQYF

v_gene: TRBV13
len: 16
CDR3aa: CASSLDLLAGAHEQFF

v_gene: TRBV29-1
len: 15
CDR3aa: CSVEDRTGSTDTQYF

v_gene: TRBV7-2
len: 13
CDR3aa: CASSPLTGYGYTF

v_gene: TRBV9
len: 15
CDR3aa: CASSVHAGTTYEQYF

v_gene: TRBV7-8
len: 17
CDR3aa: CASSLALSGQGAHEQFF

v_gene: TRBV9
len: 15
CDR3aa: CASSPRQGSITEAFF

v_gene: TRBV14
len: 14
CDR3aa: CASSRAGLNTEAFF

v_gene: TRBV5-1
len: 14
CDR3aa: CASSSSGGRETQYF

v_gene: TRBV19
len: 13
CDR3aa: CASSNTDDTEAFF

v_gene: TRBV4-3
len: 14
CDR3aa: CASSQDWTGYDYTF

v_gene: TRBV18
len: 15
CDR3aa: CASSPQGWVNQPQHF

v_gene: TRBV11-2
len: 15
CDR3aa: CASSLRSGITDTQYF

v_gene: TRBV7-3
len: 16
CDR3aa: CASSSKRTSAYNEQFF

v_gene: TRBV4-3
len: 18
CDR3aa: CASSQDLGWNSLHNEQFF

v_gene: TRBV9
len: 13
CDR3aa: CASSPTGPDTQYF

v_gene: TRBV6-6
len: 13
CDR3aa: CASSETGQLGYTF

v_gene: TRBV7-9
len: 16
CDR3aa: CASSPPTIVLRSEAFF

v_gene: TRBV18
len: 15
CDR3aa: CASSPVREVGDEQFF

v_gene: TRBV29-1
len: 12
CDR3aa: CSATTDQETQYF

v_gene: TRBV7-2
len: 15
CDR3aa: CASSFSPMQAGELFF

v_gene: TRBV6-5
len: 12
CDR3aa: CATYSGANVLTF

v_gene: TRBV6-5
len: 13
CDR3aa: CASSPGPAYEQYF

v_gene: TRBV5-4
len: 14
CDR3aa: CASSSRGGTGELFF

v_gene: TRBV15
len: 14
CDR3aa: CATSPRGGNQPQHF

v_gene: TRBV7-9
len: 15
CDR3aa: CASSSSGRLYNEQFF

v_gene: TRBV19
len: 15
CDR3aa: CASSDRGGMKDIQYF

v_gene: TRBV7-9
len: 15
CDR3aa: CASSLGTGLNQPQHF

v_gene: TRBV5-1
len: 16
CDR3aa: CASSRVGIADTGELFF

v_gene: TRBV6-5
len: 14
CDR3aa: CASSYWVLNTEAFF

v_gene: TRBV5-1
len: 13
CDR3aa: CASSESDRGKQFF

v_gene: TRBV7-7
len: 14
CDR3aa: CASSSSGTDETQYF

v_gene: TRBV19
len: 16
CDR3aa: CASSTYSGTPKETQYF

v_gene: TRBV6-5
len: 15
CDR3aa: CASSPRDSGNEKLFF

v_gene: TRBV2
len: 17
CDR3aa: CASRETSGGPGTGELFF

v_gene: TRBV6-5
len: 14
CDR3aa: CASRTRRGSQPQHF

v_gene: TRBV29-1
len: 15
CDR3aa: CSVISYRGGNTEAFF

v_gene: TRBV6-5
len: 13
CDR3aa: CASRAYGNQPQHF

v_gene: TRBV18
len: 15
CDR3aa: CASSPGGQPNQPQHF

v_gene: TRBV28
len: 12
CDR3aa: CASRAGGTEAFF

v_gene: TRBV6-5
len: 15
CDR3aa: CASKRTGGLTDTQYF

v_gene: TRBV11-3
len: 17
CDR3aa: CASSLPSRGREWSTQYF

v_gene: TRBV21-1
len: 13
CDR3aa: CASSKVSTSEQYF

v_gene: TRBV9
len: 12
CDR3aa: CASSRRTYEQYF

v_gene: TRBV14
len: 16
CDR3aa: CASSRGTGTLNTEAFF

v_gene: TRBV28
len: 15
CDR3aa: CASSSRRLLAGEAFF

v_gene: TRBV30
len: 13
CDR3aa: CAWSSYLGQPQHF

v_gene: TRBV7-9
len: 14
CDR3aa: CASSSGVEGNTIYF

v_gene: TRBV2
len: 10
CDR3aa: CASREHEQFF